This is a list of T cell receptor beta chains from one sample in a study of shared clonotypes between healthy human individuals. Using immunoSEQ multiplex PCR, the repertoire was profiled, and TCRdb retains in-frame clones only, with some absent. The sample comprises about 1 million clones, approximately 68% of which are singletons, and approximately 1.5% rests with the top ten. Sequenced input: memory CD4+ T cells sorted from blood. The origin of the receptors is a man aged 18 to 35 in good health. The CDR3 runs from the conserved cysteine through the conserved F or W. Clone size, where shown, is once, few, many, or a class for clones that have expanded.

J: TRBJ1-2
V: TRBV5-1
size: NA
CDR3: CASSEDSNYGYTF

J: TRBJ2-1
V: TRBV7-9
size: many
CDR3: CASSLENQKDEQFF

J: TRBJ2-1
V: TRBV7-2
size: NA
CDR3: CASSLKRSNEQFF

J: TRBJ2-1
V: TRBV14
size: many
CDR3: CASSQYRTNEQFF

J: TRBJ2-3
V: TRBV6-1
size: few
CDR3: CASTPLGPDTDTQYF

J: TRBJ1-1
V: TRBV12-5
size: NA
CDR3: CASGLERGVAFF

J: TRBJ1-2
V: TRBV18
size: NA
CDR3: CASSPTQGADYGYTF

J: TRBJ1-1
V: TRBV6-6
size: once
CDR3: CASRAGGTEAFF

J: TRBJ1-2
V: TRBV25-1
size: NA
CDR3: CASSEGRYGYTF

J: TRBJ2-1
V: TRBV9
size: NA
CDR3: CASSVGQGTYNEQFF

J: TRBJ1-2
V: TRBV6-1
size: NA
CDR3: CASSESPGAYGYTF

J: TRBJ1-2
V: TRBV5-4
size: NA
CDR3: CASRMGQGYGYTF

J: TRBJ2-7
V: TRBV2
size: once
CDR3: CASSTGSSYEQYF

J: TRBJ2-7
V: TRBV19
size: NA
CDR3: CASSFVAERSYEQYF

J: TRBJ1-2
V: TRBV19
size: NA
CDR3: CASSKTGIYYGYTF

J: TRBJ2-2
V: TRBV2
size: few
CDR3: CASSSRGNGELFF

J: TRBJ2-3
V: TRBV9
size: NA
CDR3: CASSVGPGGMSTDTQYF

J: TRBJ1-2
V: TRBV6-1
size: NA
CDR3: CASRRGAQDYGYTF

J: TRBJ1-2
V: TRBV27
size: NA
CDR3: CASSLRGNYGYTF

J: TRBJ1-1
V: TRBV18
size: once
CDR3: CASSSQGKGNTEAFF

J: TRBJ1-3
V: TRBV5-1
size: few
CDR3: CASSLTEGSGNTIYF

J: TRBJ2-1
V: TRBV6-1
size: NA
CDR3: CASSTDRAPYNEQFF

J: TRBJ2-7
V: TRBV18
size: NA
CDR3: CASSPPGGGAREQYF

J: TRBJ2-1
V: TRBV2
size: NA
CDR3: CASSEVPGGEQFF

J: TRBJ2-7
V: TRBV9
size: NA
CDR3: CASTRGTGTGYYEQYF

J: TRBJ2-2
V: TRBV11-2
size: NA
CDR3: CASSLMAGELFF

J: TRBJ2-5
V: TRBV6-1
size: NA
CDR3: CASRQGILTQYF

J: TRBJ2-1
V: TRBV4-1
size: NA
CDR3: CASSQADSNEQFF

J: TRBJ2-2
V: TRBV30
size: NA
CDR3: CAWSVLAGLTGELFF

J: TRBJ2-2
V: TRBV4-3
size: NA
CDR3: CASSQGGTATGELFF

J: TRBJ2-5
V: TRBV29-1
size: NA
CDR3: CSGKIGETQYF

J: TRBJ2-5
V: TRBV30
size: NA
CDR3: CAWSKRSQETQYF

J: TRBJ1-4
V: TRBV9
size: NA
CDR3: CASSEGLVGSRNEKLFF

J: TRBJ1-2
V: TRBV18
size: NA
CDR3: CASSPGRVHGYTF

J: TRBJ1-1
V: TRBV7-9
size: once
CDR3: CASKAGANTEAFF